Listed below are T cell receptor beta chains from one sample, sequenced in a study of shared clonotypes between healthy human individuals. The data were produced by immunoSEQ multiplex PCR, yet TCRdb's version contains in-frame clones alone and is incomplete. The sample gives 2 million or so clones, 85% to 95% of which show up once; 0.13% is in the top ten. Material: naive CD4+ T cells sorted from blood. The receptors originated from a man aged 18 to 35 in good health. Each CDR3 is given with its conserved first and last residue. Fields, in order: D gene, clone size, J gene, V gene, CDR3 protein, CDR3 DNA. A D gene is named only where the DNA matches it firmly. Expanded clones get a size class; other rows say once, few or many, or leave the size out.

D gene: TRBD1; clone size: once; J gene: TRBJ2-1; V gene: TRBV10-1; CDR3 protein: CASSGQGYNEQFF; CDR3 DNA: TGCGCCAGCAGTGGACAGGGTTACAATGAGCAGTTCTTC
D gene: NA; clone size: NA; J gene: TRBJ1-6; V gene: TRBV7-8; CDR3 protein: CASSLVGGVQSPLHF; CDR3 DNA: TGTGCCAGCAGCTTAGTTGGGGGGGTGCAATCACCCCTCCACTTT
D gene: NA; clone size: NA; J gene: TRBJ2-3; V gene: TRBV21-1; CDR3 protein: CASSKALTSVDTDTQYF; CDR3 DNA: TGTGCCAGCAGCAAAGCGCTGACTAGCGTAGACACAGATACGCAGTATTTT
D gene: TRBD2; clone size: NA; J gene: TRBJ2-7; V gene: TRBV7-2; CDR3 protein: CASSLEGGLAGFSSYEQYF; CDR3 DNA: TGTGCCAGCAGCTTAGAAGGGGGACTAGCGGGCTTTAGCTCCTACGAGCAGTACTTC
D gene: NA; clone size: NA; J gene: TRBJ2-1; V gene: TRBV9; CDR3 protein: CASSVVPGNNEQFF; CDR3 DNA: TGTGCCAGCAGCGTAGTTCCGGGTAACAATGAGCAGTTCTTC
D gene: NA; clone size: NA; J gene: TRBJ2-1; V gene: TRBV6-5; CDR3 protein: CASSRTGYNEQFF; CDR3 DNA: TGTGCCAGCAGCCGAACAGGATACAATGAGCAGTTCTTC
D gene: NA; clone size: NA; J gene: TRBJ2-1; V gene: TRBV7-9; CDR3 protein: CASSLFPGPPQNNEQFF; CDR3 DNA: TGTGCCAGCAGCCTGTTTCCGGGCCCCCCACAGAACAATGAGCAGTTCTTC
D gene: NA; clone size: NA; J gene: TRBJ2-7; V gene: TRBV6-1; CDR3 protein: CASSGRGPSYEQYF; CDR3 DNA: TGTGCCAGCAGTGGGAGGGGGCCTTCCTACGAGCAGTACTTC
D gene: NA; clone size: NA; J gene: TRBJ2-1; V gene: TRBV5-1; CDR3 protein: CASSLNIPQSYNEQFF; CDR3 DNA: TGCGCCAGCAGCTTGAACATCCCCCAGAGCTACAATGAGCAGTTCTTC
D gene: TRBD1; clone size: NA; J gene: TRBJ1-1; V gene: TRBV18; CDR3 protein: CASSWDSNTEAFF; CDR3 DNA: TGTGCCAGCTCATGGGACAGTAACACTGAAGCTTTCTTT
D gene: TRBD1; clone size: NA; J gene: TRBJ1-5; V gene: TRBV6-5; CDR3 protein: CASSSGTGGRQPQHF; CDR3 DNA: TGTGCCAGCAGCTCCGGGACAGGGGGCCGTCAGCCCCAGCATTTT